A selection of T cell receptor beta chains follows, all from one sample in a study of blood T cell repertoires in COVID-19. Clones were sequenced by immunoSEQ multiplex PCR, and TCRdb holds only the in-frame ones, with some missing. This table has some 100,000 clones, just over 85% appearing once. Sequenced sample: peripheral blood. These receptors were taken from a man between 50 and 59 years old with COVID-19, enrolled during active disease. Both conserved end residues are part of each CDR3. Each record gives: V gene, D gene, clone size, J gene, CDR3 DNA, CDR3 protein. D genes are given only for firm matches. Expanded clones are given a class, and other clones once, few, many or no size at all.

V gene: TRBV30
D gene: .
clone size: .
J gene: TRBJ1-4
CDR3 DNA: TGTGCCTGGAGTGGACCGAACCTGCGGGAAAAACTGTTTTTT
CDR3 protein: CAWSGPNLREKLFF

V gene: TRBV5-1
D gene: .
clone size: .
J gene: TRBJ2-7
CDR3 DNA: TGCGCCAGCAGCTTTTTCTGGGGGCGCAGGGACGAGCAGTACTTC
CDR3 protein: CASSFFWGRRDEQYF

V gene: TRBV5-1
D gene: .
clone size: .
J gene: TRBJ1-1
CDR3 DNA: TGCGCCAGCAGCTTGGCCCTGGCGAACACTGAAGCTTTCTTT
CDR3 protein: CASSLALANTEAFF

V gene: TRBV5-8
D gene: TRBD1
clone size: .
J gene: TRBJ1-3
CDR3 DNA: TGTGCCAGCAGCTCCGACAGGGCCTCTGGAAACACCATATATTTT
CDR3 protein: CASSSDRASGNTIYF

V gene: TRBV5-4
D gene: TRBD1
clone size: .
J gene: TRBJ2-7
CDR3 DNA: TGTGCCAGCAGCTCCCTAAAGACAGGGGACCCCTACGAGCAGTACTTC
CDR3 protein: CASSSLKTGDPYEQYF

V gene: TRBV28
D gene: TRBD1
clone size: once
J gene: TRBJ1-5
CDR3 DNA: TGTGCCAGCAGTTTGAGACAGGGTAATCAGCCCCAGCATTTT
CDR3 protein: CASSLRQGNQPQHF

V gene: TRBV5-1
D gene: .
clone size: once
J gene: TRBJ2-7
CDR3 DNA: TGCGCCAGCAGAACAAACAGTGACCCATCCTACGAGCAGTACTTC
CDR3 protein: CASRTNSDPSYEQYF

V gene: TRBV3-1/TRBV3-2
D gene: .
clone size: .
J gene: TRBJ1-2
CDR3 DNA: TGTGCCAGCACCCACGGCGGGGGGCGGGATGGCTACACCTTC
CDR3 protein: CASTHGGGRDGYTF

V gene: TRBV6-6
D gene: TRBD2
clone size: .
J gene: TRBJ2-3
CDR3 DNA: TGTGCCAGCAGTCCCCGGACTAGCGGGGGGGCCACAGATACGCAGTATTTT
CDR3 protein: CASSPRTSGGATDTQYF

V gene: TRBV5-1
D gene: .
clone size: .
J gene: TRBJ2-2
CDR3 DNA: TGCGCCAGCAGCTTGGGGGCCTCCGTTGCGAACACCGGGGAGCTGTTTTTT
CDR3 protein: CASSLGASVANTGELFF